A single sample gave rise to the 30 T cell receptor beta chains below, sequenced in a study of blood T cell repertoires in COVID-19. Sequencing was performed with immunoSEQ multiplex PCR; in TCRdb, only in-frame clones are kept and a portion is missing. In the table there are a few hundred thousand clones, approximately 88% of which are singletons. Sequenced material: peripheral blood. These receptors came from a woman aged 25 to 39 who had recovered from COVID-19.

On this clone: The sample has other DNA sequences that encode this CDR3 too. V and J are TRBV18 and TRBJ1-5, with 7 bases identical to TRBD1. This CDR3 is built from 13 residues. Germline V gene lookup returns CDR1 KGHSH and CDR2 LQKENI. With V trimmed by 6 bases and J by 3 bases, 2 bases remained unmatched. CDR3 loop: CASSTGVNQPQHF. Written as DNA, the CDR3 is TGTGCCAGCTCCACAGGGGTCAATCAGCCCCAGCATTTT.

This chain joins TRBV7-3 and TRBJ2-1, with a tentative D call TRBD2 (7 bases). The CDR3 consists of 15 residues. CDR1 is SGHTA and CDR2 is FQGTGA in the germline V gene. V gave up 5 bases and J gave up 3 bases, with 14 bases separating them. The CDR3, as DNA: TGTGCCAGCAGCCCCAACGGGGGGCTCTACAATGAGCAGTTCTTC. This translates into CASSPNGGLYNEQFF.

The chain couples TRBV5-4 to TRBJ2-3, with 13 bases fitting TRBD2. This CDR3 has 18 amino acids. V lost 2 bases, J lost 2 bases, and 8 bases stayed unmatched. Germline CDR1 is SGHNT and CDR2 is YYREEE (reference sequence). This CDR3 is CASSFRTSGGATTDTQYF. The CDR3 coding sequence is TGTGCCAGCAGCTTCCGGACTAGCGGGGGAGCAACCACAGATACGCAGTATTTT.

The CDR3: CAIRGDRGKQKETQYF. As DNA, the CDR3 is TGTGCCATCAGGGGGGACAGGGGAAAGCAAAAAGAGACCCAGTACTTC. This sequence joins TRBV10-3 and TRBJ2-5; 10 bases are a match to TRBD1. Looked up from germline, CDR1 is ENHRY and CDR2 is SYGVKD. This CDR3 spans 16 amino acids. The junction had 10 bases not matched to a gene; V was cut back by 6 bases and J by 3 bases.

CDR3 sequence (DNA): TGTGCCAGTAGTATAGGGGGCGGAGGCAATCAGCCCCAGCATTTT. This sequence encodes CASSIGGGGNQPQHF. This chain uses TRBV19 with TRBJ1-5; TRBD1 might be the D (5 bases). Germline V gives CDR1 LNHDA, CDR2 SQIVND (reference sequence). The CDR3 runs to 15 residues. Between the trimmed V and J ends, which lost 1 base and 2 bases, there was a span of 9 bases.

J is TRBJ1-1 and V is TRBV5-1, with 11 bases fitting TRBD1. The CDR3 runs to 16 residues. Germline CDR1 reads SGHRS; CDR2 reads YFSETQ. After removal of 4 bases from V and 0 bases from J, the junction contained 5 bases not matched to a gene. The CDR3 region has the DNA TGCGCCAGCAGCCCCGGGACAGGGGGAGTGAACACTGAAGCTTTCTTT. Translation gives CASSPGTGGVNTEAFF.

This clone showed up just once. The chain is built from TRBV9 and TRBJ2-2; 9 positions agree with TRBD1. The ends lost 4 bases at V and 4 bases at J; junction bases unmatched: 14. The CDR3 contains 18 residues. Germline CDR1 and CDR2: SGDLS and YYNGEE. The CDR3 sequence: CASSLMPPGQGFTGELFF. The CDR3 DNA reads TGTGCCAGCAGCCTTATGCCGCCGGGACAGGGATTCACCGGGGAGCTGTTTTTT. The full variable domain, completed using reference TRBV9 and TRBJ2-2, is DSGVTQTPKHLITATGQRVTLRCSPRSGDLSVYWYQQSLDQGLQFLIQYYNGEERAKGNILERFSAQQFPDLHSELNLSSLELGDSALYFCASSLMPPGQGFTGELFFGEGSRLTVL.

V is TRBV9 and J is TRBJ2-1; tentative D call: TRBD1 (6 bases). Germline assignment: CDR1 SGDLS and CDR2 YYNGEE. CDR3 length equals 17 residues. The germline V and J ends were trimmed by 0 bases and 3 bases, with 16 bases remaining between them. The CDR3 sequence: CASSVAREGGDYNEQFF. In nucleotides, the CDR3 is TGTGCCAGCAGCGTAGCCCGTGAAGGGGGTGACTACAATGAGCAGTTCTTC. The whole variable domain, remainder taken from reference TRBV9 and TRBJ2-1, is DSGVTQTPKHLITATGQRVTLRCSPRSGDLSVYWYQQSLDQGLQFLIQYYNGEERAKGNILERFSAQQFPDLHSELNLSSLELGDSALYFCASSVAREGGDYNEQFFGPGTRLTVL.

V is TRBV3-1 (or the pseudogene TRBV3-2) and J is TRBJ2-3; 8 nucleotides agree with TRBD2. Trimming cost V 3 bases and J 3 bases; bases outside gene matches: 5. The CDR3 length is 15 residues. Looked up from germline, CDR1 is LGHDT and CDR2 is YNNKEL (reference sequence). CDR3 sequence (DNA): TGTGCCAGCAGCCAGGCTCCGGGAGGGACAGATACGCAGTATTTT. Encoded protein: CASSQAPGGTDTQYF.

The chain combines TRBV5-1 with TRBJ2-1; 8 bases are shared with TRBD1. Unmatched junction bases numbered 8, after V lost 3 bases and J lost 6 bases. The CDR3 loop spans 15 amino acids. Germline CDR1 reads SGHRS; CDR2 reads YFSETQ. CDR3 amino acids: CASSSGGGRFNEQFF. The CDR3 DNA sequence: TGCGCCAGCAGCTCAGGGGGCGGACGATTCAATGAGCAGTTCTTC.

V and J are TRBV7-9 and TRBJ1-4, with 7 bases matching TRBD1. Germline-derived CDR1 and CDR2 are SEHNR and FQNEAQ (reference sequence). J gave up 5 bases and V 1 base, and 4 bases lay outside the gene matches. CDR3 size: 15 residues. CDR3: CASSLGDRENEKLFF. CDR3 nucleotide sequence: TGTGCCAGCAGCTTAGGGGACAGAGAAAATGAAAAACTGTTTTTT.

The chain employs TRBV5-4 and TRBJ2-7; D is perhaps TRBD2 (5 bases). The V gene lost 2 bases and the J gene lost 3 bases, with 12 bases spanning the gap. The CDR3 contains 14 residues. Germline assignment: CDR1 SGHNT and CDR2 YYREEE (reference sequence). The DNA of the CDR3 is TGTGCCAGCAGCTTAGGGCTAGCCCGCTACGAGCAGTACTTC. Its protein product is CASSLGLARYEQYF.

The DNA for the CDR3 is TGTGCCAGCAGTTATTCCTGGACAGGGGGGACCTACGAGCAGTACTTC. This gives the protein CASSYSWTGGTYEQYF. The gene calls are TRBV6-5 and TRBJ2-7, with 10 positions matching TRBD1. V was pared by 3 bases and J by 2 bases, with 7 bases of the junction left unmatched. CDR3 length equals 16 residues. Germline V gene sequence: CDR1 MNHEY, CDR2 SVGAGI.

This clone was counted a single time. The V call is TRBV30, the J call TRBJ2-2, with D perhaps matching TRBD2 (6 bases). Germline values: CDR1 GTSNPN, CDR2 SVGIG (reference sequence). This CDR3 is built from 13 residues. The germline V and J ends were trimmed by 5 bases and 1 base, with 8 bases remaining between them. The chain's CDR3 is CAWRGLNTGELFF. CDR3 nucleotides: TGTGCCTGGCGGGGGTTGAACACCGGGGAGCTGTTTTTT.

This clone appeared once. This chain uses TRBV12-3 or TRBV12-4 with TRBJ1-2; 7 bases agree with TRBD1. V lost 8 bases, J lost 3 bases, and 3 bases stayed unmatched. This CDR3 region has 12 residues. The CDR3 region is CASAGTDYGYTF. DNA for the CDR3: TGTGCCAGCGCCGGGACAGACTATGGCTACACCTTC.

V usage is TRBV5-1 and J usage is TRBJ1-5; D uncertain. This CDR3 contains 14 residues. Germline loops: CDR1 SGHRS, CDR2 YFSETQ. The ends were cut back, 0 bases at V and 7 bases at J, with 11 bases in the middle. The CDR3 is CASSLAERGQPQHF. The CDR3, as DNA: TGCGCCAGCAGCTTGGCCGAGAGAGGGCAGCCCCAGCATTTT.

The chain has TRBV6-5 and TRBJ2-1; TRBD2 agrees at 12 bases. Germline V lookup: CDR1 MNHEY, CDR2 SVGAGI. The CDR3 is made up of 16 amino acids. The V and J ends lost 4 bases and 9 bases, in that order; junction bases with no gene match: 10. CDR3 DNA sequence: TGTGCCAGCAGTTCTACGGCTAGCGGGGGGGCCCGTGAGCAGTTCTTC. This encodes CASSSTASGGAREQFF.

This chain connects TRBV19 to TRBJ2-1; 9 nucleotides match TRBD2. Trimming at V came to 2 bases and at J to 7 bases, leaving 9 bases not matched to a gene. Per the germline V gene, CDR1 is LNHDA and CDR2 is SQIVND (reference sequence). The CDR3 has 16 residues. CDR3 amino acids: CASSIRAGGPWNEQFF. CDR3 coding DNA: TGTGCCAGTAGTATAAGGGCGGGGGGGCCCTGGAATGAGCAGTTCTTC.

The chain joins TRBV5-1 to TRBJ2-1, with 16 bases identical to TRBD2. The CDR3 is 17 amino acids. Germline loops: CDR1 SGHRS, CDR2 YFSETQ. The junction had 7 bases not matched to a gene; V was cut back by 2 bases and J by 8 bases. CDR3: CASSLSGTSGGADEQFF. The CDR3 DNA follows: TGCGCCAGCAGCTTATCCGGGACTAGCGGGGGGGCGGATGAGCAGTTCTTC. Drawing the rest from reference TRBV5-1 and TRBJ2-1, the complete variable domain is KAGVTQTPRYLIKTRGQQVTLSCSPISGHRSVSWYQQTPGQGLQFLFEYFSETQRNKGNFPGRFSGRQFSNSRSEMNVSTLELGDSALYLCASSLSGTSGGADEQFFGPGTRLTVL.

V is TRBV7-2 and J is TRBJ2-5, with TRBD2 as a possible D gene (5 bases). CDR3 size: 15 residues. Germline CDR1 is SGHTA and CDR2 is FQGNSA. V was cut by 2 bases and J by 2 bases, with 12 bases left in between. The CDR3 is CASSLTPPGQETQYF. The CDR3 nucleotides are TGTGCCAGCAGCTTAACCCCGCCGGGGCAAGAGACCCAGTACTTC. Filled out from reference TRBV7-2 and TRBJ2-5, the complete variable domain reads GAGVSQSPSNKVTEKGKDVELRCDPISGHTALYWYRQSLGQGLEFLIYFQGNSAPDKSGLPSDRFSAERTGGSVSTLTIQRTQQEDSAVYLCASSLTPPGQETQYFGPGTRLLVL.

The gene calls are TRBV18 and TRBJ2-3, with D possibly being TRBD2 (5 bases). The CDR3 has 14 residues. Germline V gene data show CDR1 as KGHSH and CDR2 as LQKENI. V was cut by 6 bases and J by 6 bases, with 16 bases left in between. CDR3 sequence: CASSPAGLRDTQYF. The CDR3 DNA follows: TGTGCCAGCTCCCCCGCGGGCCTCCGGGATACGCAGTATTTT.

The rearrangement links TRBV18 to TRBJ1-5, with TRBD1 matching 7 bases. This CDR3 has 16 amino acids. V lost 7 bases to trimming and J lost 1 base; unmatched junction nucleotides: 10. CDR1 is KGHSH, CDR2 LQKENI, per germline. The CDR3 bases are TGTGCCAGCTTTGAGTCCGGGACAGACAGCAATCAGCCCCAGCATTTT. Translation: CASFESGTDSNQPQHF.

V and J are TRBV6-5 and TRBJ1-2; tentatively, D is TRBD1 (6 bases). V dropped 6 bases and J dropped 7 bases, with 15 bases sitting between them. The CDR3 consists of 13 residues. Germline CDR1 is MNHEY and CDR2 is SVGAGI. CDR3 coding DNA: TGTGCCAGCAGACTGGGACACCTACGTGGCTACACCTTC. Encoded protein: CASRLGHLRGYTF.

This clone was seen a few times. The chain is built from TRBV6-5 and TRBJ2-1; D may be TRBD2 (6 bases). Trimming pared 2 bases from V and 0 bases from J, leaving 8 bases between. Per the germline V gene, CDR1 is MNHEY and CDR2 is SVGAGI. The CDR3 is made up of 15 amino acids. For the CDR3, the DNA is TGTGCCAGCAGTTACGACGGGAGCTCCTACAATGAGCAGTTCTTC. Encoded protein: CASSYDGSSYNEQFF.

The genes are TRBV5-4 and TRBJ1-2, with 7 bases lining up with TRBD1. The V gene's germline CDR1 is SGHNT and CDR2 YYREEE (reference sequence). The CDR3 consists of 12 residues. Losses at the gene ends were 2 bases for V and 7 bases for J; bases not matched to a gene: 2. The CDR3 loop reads CASSFRQGGYTF. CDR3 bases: TGTGCCAGCAGCTTTAGACAGGGTGGCTACACCTTC.

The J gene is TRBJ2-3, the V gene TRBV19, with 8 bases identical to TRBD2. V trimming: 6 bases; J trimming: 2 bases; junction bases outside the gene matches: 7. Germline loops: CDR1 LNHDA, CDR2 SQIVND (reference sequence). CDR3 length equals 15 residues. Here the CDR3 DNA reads TGTGCCAGTAGGCGGGGGGCGGGCCCCACAGATACGCAGTATTTT. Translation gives CASRRGAGPTDTQYF.

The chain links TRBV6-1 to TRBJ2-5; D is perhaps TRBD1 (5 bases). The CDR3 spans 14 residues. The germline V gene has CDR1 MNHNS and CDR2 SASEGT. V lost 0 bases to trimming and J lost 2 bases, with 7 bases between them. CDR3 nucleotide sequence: TGTGCCAGCAGTGAAGCGGGGCATCAAGAGACCCAGTACTTC. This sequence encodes CASSEAGHQETQYF.

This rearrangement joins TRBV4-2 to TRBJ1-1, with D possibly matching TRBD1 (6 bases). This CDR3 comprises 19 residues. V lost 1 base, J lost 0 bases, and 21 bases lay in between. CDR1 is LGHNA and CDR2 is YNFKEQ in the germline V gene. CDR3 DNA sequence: TGTGCCAGCAGCCAAGGTCACCCCAGGGGCGGAAATTTGAACACTGAAGCTTTCTTT. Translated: CASSQGHPRGGNLNTEAFF.

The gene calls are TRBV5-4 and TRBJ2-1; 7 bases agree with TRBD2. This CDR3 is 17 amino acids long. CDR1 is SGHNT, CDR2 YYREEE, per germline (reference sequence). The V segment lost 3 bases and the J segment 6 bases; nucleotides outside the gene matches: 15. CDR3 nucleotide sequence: TGTGCCAGCAGCTGGGACCGTGGGGGGGATCGCCTCAATGAGCAGTTCTTC. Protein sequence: CASSWDRGGDRLNEQFF. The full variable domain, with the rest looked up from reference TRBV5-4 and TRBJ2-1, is ETGVTQSPTHLIKTRGQQVTLRCSSQSGHNTVSWYQQALGQGPQFIFQYYREEENGRGNFPPRFSGLQFPNYSSELNVNALELDDSALYLCASSWDRGGDRLNEQFFGPGTRLTVL.

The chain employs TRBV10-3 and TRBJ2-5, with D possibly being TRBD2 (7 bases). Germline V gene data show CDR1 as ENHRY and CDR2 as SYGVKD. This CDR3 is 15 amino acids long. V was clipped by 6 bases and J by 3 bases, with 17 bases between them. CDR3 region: CAIRSGTTGEETQYF. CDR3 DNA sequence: TGTGCCATCAGGAGCGGGACAACTGGCGAAGAGACCCAGTACTTC.